The sequence of this TCR beta chain was determined in a study of T cell repertoires in cytomegalovirus infection. Study information: Indicated by public TCR beta signatures were CMV infection and matching HLA type. Notes on the study in general: Carriage of CMV together with the relevant HLA was identifiable through cumulative public TCR beta family frequency. HLA-C-restricted CMV clonotypes gave the most frequent clonotype in two of eight donors.

This clonotype was observed many times. As yet, its antigen is unknown. TCRdb re-called the reads through MiXCR, storing one row per CDR3 protein. In the table there are some 180,000 distinct CDR3 sequences, 8% to 10% of which are singletons. The V end lost 5 bases, the J end lost 2 bases, and 3 bases lay between the germline ends. The CDR3 is 11 residues long. Germline-derived CDR1 and CDR2 are SEHNR and FQNEAQ (reference sequence). V usage is TRBV7-9 and J usage is TRBJ1-1, with unresolved D. Sequencing input: PBMCs. The sequence was obtained from a human donor in good health (CMV status not recorded). Some clones in this sample may be carry-over from other donors' samples. CDR3 amino acids: CASSRNTEAFF. The CDR3 bases are TGTGCCAGCAGCCGAAACACTGAAGCTTTCTTT.